This passage covers 21 T cell receptor beta chains from one sample sequenced in a study of T-cell memory formation after mild COVID-19 (dated by TCRdb to the early 2020s). The library relied on 5' RACE. Instrument used: Illumina NovaSeq 6000. The public sequencing data were trimmed at Q25 with fastp and processed into clonotypes with MiXCR by TCRdb, which kept only in-frame beta chains. Entries that share a CDR3 protein sequence are merged under the most common genes and DNA. This sample holds 380,000 or so distinct CDR3 sequences; around an eighth were observed only once. The ten largest clones add up to around 22% of the sample. The source material was PBMCs or a T cell subset sorted from them (not recorded which). The receptors originated from a man younger than 35 who had mild COVID-19 (a few samples of this study predate the infection). The sample titles of this study are shuffled in the database, so cell type and time point are left out; the donor was told from shared clones.

The table lists this clonotype with a few counts. CDR3 loop: CATHEQGAGTDTQYF. The CDR3 DNA follows: TGTGCCACCCACGAACAGGGGGCAGGCACAGATACGCAGTATTTT. The rearrangement links TRBV10-3 to TRBJ2-3, with 9 bases identical to TRBD1. The J segment lost 1 base and the V segment lost 10 bases, leaving 9 bases of the junction unmatched. This CDR3 contains 15 residues. Germline lookup yields CDR1 ENHRY and CDR2 SYGVKD.

This clonotype has a handful of counts. J is TRBJ2-2 and V is TRBV4-2, with 7 nucleotides matching TRBD2. From germline, CDR1 is LGHNA and CDR2 YNFKEQ. After removal of 4 bases from V and 3 bases from J, the junction contained 5 bases not matched to a gene. The CDR3 is made up of 15 amino acids. The CDR3 sequence: CASSRAGSDTGELFF. In DNA, the CDR3 is TGTGCCAGCAGCCGAGCGGGGTCGGACACCGGGGAGCTGTTTTTT.

This clonotype was seen a few times. The V and J genes are TRBV7-3 and TRBJ2-3, with D maybe TRBD2 (6 bases). The germline CDR1 and CDR2 sequences are SGHTA and FQGTGA. Trimming stripped 3 bases from V and 3 bases from J, with 16 bases between. The CDR3 covers 16 residues. CDR3 sequence (DNA): TGTGCCAGCAGCTTTCGCGGCGGAGGGGCAACAGATACGCAGTATTTT. As protein: CASSFRGGGATDTQYF.

A few counts support this clonotype. The chain combines TRBV7-8 with TRBJ1-5; no firm D call. Trimming removed 1 base from V and 3 bases from J, with 4 bases in between. The V gene's germline CDR1 is SGHVS and CDR2 FQNEAQ. There are 13 residues in the CDR3. Here the CDR3 DNA reads TGTGCCAGCAGCTTAGAGGTCAATCAGCCCCAGCATTTT. Translation: CASSLEVNQPQHF.

This chain connects TRBV4-1 to TRBJ1-2; no definite D call. V was pared by 0 bases and J by 4 bases, with 15 bases between. Germline CDR1 reads MGHRA; CDR2 reads YSYEKL. The CDR3 runs 16 residues. The CDR3: CASSQDGNGPTYGYTF. The DNA for the CDR3 is TGCGCCAGCAGCCAAGATGGCAACGGTCCCACCTATGGCTACACCTTC.

In its sample, this clonotype was seen a few times. The chain carries TRBV6-1 and TRBJ1-6; D perhaps matches TRBD1 (6 bases). Germline-derived CDR1 and CDR2 are MNHNS and SASEGT. The V gene lost 6 bases and the J gene lost 10 bases, with 13 bases spanning the gap. The CDR3 spans 13 residues. The CDR3: CASRIGGESPLHF. CDR3 nucleotide sequence: TGTGCCAGCAGGATAGGGGGAGAGTCACCCCTCCACTTT.

The V gene is TRBV7-2, the J gene TRBJ2-5, with 8 bases fitting TRBD1. With 5 bases clipped from V and 1 base from J, the junction kept 3 bases outside the gene matches. The CDR3 totals 14 residues. Looked up from germline, CDR1 is SGHTA and CDR2 is FQGNSA. The CDR3 nucleotides are TGTGCCAGCAGCGTACAGGGGGGCCAAGAGACCCAGTACTTC. It yields the protein CASSVQGGQETQYF.

This clonotype was picked up a small number of times. The rearrangement joins TRBV11-2 to TRBJ1-1; no firm D call. The CDR3 runs 14 residues. The ends were cut back, 2 bases at V and 6 bases at J, with 13 bases in the middle. The germline gives CDR1 SGHAT, CDR2 FQNNGV. The CDR3, as DNA: TGTGCCAGCAGCTTACACGGGGTTGGGGCTGAAGCTTTCTTT. It yields the protein CASSLHGVGAEAFF.

This chain connects TRBV7-2 to TRBJ1-5; the D is unclear. The V and J ends lost 5 bases and 0 bases respectively, with 5 bases between them. This CDR3 spans 13 amino acids. The germline gives CDR1 SGHTA, CDR2 FQGNSA. The CDR3 loop is CASSRYSNQPQHF. The CDR3 DNA follows: TGTGCCAGCAGCCGGTATAGCAATCAGCCCCAGCATTTT.

This clonotype has just a few counts. This chain joins TRBV30 and TRBJ2-7; D could derive from TRBD1 or TRBD2 (5 bases each). V lost 3 bases and J 2 bases, leaving 17 bases between the germline ends. CDR1 is GTSNPN and CDR2 is SVGIG in the germline V gene (reference sequence). The CDR3 runs to 15 residues. Written as DNA, the CDR3 is TGTGCCTGGAGGGGAGTGGGACGGCCTCCCTACGAGCAGTACTTC. Protein sequence: CAWRGVGRPPYEQYF.

This clonotype appeared a few times. The chain links TRBV7-9 to TRBJ2-5; D perhaps matches TRBD1 (5 bases). The CDR3 is 15 amino acids. The germline CDR1 and CDR2 sequences are SEHNR and FQNEAQ (reference sequence). Trimming pared 1 base from V and 5 bases from J, leaving 14 bases between. The CDR3 nucleotides are TGTGCCAGCAGCTTAGGCAGGGAAACATGGGAGACCCAGTACTTC. Translated: CASSLGRETWETQYF.

The gene calls are TRBV6-5 and TRBJ2-3, with 9 nucleotides matching TRBD2. The V gene's germline CDR1 is MNHEY and CDR2 SVGAGI. The V segment lost 5 bases and the J segment 3 bases; nucleotides outside the gene matches: 6. The CDR3 consists of 15 residues. CDR3 nucleotides: TGTGCCAGCAGTGCCTCCGGACTAGCGACAGATACGCAGTATTTT. It specifies CASSASGLATDTQYF.

This clonotype was recorded a few times. The chain joins TRBV20-1 to TRBJ2-3, with D tentatively TRBD2 (6 bases). The length of the CDR3 is 16 residues. Trimming stripped 0 bases from V and 3 bases from J, with 16 bases between. Per germline, CDR1 DFQATT and CDR2 SNEGSKA (reference sequence). The CDR3 spells CSARDVSGRGTDTQYF. The CDR3 DNA follows: TGCAGTGCTAGAGATGTGTCAGGGCGGGGTACAGATACGCAGTATTTT.

This clonotype has a single count. This rearrangement joins TRBV3-1 to TRBJ2-1; D might be TRBD2 (6 bases). CDR3 length: 16 residues. V was pared by 0 bases and J by 10 bases, with 19 bases between. Germline V lookup: CDR1 LGHDT, CDR2 YNNKEL (reference sequence). For the CDR3, the DNA is TGTGCCAGCAGCCAAGATGCGGGGCTCGGTCTCCTCGAGCAGTTCTTC. Its protein product is CASSQDAGLGLLEQFF.

This clonotype appeared a few times. In DNA form, the CDR3 reads TGCAGTGCTAGAGTGGCCTCACTAGACGAGCAGTACTTC. Protein: CSARVASLDEQYF. This chain joins TRBV20-1 and TRBJ2-7; D is perhaps TRBD2 (5 bases). This CDR3 is 13 amino acids long. Trimming removed 1 base from V and 5 bases from J, with 12 bases in between. From germline, CDR1 is DFQATT and CDR2 SNEGSKA (reference sequence).

The V call is TRBV4-3, the J call TRBJ2-3; tentative D call: TRBD2 (5 bases). The CDR3 runs 16 residues. In germline, CDR1 is LGHNA, CDR2 YSLEER. The V gene lost 2 bases and the J gene lost 4 bases, with 16 bases spanning the gap. The CDR3, as DNA: TGCGCCAGCAGCCAACAGCCTAGCCCAGTCCCAGATACGCAGTATTTT. As protein: CASSQQPSPVPDTQYF.

The J gene is TRBJ2-1, the V gene TRBV7-2, with a weak D call TRBD2 (7 bases). The V end lost 2 bases, the J end lost 7 bases, and 12 bases lay between the germline ends. Germline CDR1 and CDR2: SGHTA and FQGNSA. The CDR3 length is 14 residues. The CDR3 protein is CASSLRTAGNEQFF. The CDR3, as DNA: TGTGCCAGCAGCTTACGGACAGCGGGAAATGAGCAGTTCTTC.

This clonotype was seen repeatedly, ten times or more. This CDR3 is CASSRGGNMNTEAFF. The CDR3 nucleotides are TGCGCCAGCAGCAGGGGTGGCAATATGAACACTGAAGCTTTCTTT. The J gene is TRBJ1-1, the V gene TRBV5-1, with D perhaps TRBD1 (5 bases). The ends were cut back, 4 bases at V and 0 bases at J, with 13 bases in the middle. Germline values: CDR1 SGHRS, CDR2 YFSETQ. This CDR3 has 15 amino acids.

This rearrangement joins TRBV20-1 to TRBJ2-5; no reliable D call. The CDR3 is 15 residues long. CDR1 DFQATT and CDR2 SNEGSKA come from the germline V gene (reference sequence). The V end was cut by 0 bases, the J end by 5 bases, with 16 bases between. CDR3 protein: CSARDRLDSSETQYF. In DNA form, the CDR3 reads TGCAGTGCTAGAGATCGGCTAGACTCCTCGGAGACCCAGTACTTC.

This clonotype turned up a few times. V and J are TRBV6-1 and TRBJ2-7, with TRBD1 matching over 7 bases. The germline CDR1 and CDR2 sequences are MNHNS and SASEGT. The CDR3 totals 17 residues. V lost 6 bases to trimming and J lost 4 bases; unmatched junction nucleotides: 18. The CDR3 protein is CASRNPLLGQKFYEQYV. CDR3 nucleotides: TGTGCCAGCAGAAACCCGCTCTTGGGACAGAAGTTTTACGAGCAGTACGTC.

This clonotype occurred a few times. This chain connects TRBV10-3 to TRBJ2-1; 7 bases are shared with TRBD2. This CDR3 spans 13 amino acids. With V trimmed by 6 bases and J by 8 bases, 7 bases remained unmatched. CDR1 and CDR2 (germline): ENHRY, SYGVKD. Here the CDR3 reads CAIRSTSIDEQFF. In DNA, the CDR3 is TGTGCCATCAGATCGACTAGCATCGATGAGCAGTTCTTC.